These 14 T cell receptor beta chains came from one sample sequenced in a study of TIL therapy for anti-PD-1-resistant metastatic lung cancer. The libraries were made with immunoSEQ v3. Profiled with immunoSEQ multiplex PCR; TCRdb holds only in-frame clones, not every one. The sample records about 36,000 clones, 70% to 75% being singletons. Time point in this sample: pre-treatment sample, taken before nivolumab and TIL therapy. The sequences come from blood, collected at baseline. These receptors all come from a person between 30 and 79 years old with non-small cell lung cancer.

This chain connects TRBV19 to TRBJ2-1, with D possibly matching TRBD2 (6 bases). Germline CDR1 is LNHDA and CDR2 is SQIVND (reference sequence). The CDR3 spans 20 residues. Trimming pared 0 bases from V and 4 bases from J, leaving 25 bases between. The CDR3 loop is CASSIDPFPLGGGRYNEQFF. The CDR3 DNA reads TGTGCCAGTAGTATAGATCCTTTCCCCCTCGGGGGTGGAAGGTACAATGAGCAGTTCTTC.

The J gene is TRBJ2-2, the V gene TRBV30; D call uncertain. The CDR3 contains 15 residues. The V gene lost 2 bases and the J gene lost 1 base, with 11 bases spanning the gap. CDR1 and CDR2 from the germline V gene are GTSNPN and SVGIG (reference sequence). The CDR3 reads CAWSQQPWNTGELFF. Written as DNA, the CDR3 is TGTGCCTGGAGTCAACAACCCTGGAACACCGGGGAGCTGTTTTTT.

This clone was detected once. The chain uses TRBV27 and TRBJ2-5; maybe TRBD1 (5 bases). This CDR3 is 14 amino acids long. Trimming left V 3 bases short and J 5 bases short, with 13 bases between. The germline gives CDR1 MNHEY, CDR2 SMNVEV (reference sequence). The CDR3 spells CASSFTRARETQYF. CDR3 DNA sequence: TGTGCCAGCAGTTTTACCAGGGCCAGGGAGACCCAGTACTTC.

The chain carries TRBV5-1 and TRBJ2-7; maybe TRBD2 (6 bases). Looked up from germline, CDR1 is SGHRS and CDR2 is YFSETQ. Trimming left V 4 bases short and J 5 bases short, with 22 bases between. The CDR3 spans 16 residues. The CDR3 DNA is TGCGCCAGCAGCGGTGGGTTAGGAGGGGATCGGGACGAGCAGTACTTC. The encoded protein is CASSGGLGGDRDEQYF.

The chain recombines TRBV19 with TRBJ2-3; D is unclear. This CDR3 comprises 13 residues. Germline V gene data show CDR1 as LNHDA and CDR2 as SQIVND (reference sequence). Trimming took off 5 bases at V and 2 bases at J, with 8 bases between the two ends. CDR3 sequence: CASSVRITDTQYF. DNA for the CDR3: TGTGCCAGTAGTGTTCGGATCACAGATACGCAGTATTTT.

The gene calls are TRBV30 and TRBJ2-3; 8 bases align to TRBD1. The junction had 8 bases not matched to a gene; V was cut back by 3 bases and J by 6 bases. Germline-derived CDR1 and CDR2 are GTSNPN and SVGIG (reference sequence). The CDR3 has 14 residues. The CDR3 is CAWRSGTGLDTQYF. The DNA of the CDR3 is TGTGCCTGGAGGTCCGGGACAGGCCTCGATACGCAGTATTTT.

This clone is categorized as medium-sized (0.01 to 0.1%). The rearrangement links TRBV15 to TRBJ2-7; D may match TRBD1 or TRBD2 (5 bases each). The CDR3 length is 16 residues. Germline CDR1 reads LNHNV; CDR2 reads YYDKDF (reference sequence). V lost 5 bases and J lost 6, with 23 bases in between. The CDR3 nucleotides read TGTGCCACCAGCCGTGGTTGGGGTGGGACCGCCGCCGAGCAGTACTTC. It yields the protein CATSRGWGGTAAEQYF.

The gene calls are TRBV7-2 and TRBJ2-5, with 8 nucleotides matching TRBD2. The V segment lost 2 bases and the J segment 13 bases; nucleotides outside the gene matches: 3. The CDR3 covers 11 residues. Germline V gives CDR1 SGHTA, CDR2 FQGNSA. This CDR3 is CASSLKGTRYF. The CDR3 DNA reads TGTGCCAGCAGCTTAAAAGGGACTAGGTACTTC.

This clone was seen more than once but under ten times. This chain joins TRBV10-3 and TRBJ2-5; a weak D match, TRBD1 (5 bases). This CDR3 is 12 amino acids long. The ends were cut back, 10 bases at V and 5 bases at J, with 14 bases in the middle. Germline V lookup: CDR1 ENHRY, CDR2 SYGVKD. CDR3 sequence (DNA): TGTGCCACCGCGGACCGACAGGAGACCCAGTACTTC. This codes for CATADRQETQYF.

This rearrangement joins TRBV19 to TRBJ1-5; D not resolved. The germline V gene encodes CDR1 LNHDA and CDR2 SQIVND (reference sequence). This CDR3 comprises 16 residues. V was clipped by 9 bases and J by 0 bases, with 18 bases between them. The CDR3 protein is CASSFLRIVSNQPQHF. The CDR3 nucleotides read TGTGCCAGCTCCTTTTTACGAATAGTTAGCAATCAGCCCCAGCATTTT.

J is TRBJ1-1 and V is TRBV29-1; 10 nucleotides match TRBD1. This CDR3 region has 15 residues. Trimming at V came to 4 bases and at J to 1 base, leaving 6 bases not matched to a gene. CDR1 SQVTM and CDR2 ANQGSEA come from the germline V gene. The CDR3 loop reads CSVVPGQGKNTEAFF. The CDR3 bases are TGCAGCGTTGTCCCGGGACAGGGGAAGAACACTGAAGCTTTCTTT.

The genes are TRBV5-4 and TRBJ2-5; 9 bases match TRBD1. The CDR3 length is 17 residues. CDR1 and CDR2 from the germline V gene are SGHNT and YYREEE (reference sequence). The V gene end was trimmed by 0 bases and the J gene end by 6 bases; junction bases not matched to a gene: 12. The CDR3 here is CASSLGPQGTGLKTQYF. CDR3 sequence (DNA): TGTGCCAGCAGCTTGGGTCCGCAGGGGACAGGGCTTAAGACCCAGTACTTC.

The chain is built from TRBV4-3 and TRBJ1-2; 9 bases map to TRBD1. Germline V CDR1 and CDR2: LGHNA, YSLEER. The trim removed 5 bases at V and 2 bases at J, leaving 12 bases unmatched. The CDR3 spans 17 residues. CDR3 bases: TGCGCCAGCAGCATGAGCCCCGGGACAGGGTCGAACTATGGCTACACCTTC. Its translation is CASSMSPGTGSNYGYTF.

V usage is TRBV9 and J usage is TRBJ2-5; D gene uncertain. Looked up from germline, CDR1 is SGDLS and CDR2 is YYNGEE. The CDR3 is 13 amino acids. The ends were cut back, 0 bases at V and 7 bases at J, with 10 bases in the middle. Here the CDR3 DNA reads TGTGCCAGCAGCGTAGCAGAATTAGGGACCCAGTACTTC. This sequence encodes CASSVAELGTQYF.